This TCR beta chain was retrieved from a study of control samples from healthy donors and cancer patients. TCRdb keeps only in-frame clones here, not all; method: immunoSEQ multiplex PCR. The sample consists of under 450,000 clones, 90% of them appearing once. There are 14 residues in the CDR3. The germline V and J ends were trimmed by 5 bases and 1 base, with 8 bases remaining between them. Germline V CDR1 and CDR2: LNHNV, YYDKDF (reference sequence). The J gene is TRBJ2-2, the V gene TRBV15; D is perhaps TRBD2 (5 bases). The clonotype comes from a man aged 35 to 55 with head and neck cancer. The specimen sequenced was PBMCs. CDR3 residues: CATSYGLNTGELFF. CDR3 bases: TGTGCCACCAGCTACGGACTGAACACCGGGGAGCTGTTTTTT. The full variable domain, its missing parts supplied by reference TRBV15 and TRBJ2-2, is DAMVIQNPRYQVTQFGKPVTLSCSQTLNHNVMYWYQQKSSQAPKLLFHYYDKDFNNEADTPDNFQSRRPNTSFCFLDIRSPGLGDTAMYLCATSYGLNTGELFFGEGSRLTVL.